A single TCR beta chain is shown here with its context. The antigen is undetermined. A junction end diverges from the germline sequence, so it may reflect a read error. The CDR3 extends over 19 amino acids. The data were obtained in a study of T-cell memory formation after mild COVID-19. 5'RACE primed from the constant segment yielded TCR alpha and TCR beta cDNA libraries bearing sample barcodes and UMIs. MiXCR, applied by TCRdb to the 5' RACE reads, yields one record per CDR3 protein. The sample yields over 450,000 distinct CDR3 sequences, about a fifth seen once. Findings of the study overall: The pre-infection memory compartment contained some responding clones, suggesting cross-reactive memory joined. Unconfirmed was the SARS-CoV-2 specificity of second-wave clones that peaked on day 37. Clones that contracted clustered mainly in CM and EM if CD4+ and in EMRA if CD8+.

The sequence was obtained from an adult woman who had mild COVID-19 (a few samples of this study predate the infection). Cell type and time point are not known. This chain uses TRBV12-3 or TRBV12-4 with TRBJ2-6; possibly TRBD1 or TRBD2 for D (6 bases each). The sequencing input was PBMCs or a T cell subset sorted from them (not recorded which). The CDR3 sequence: CASSLGFGGGNTGAKVLTF. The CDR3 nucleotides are TGTGCCAGCAGTTTAGGTTTCGGGGGCGGAAACACTGGGGCCAAAGTCCTGACTTTC.